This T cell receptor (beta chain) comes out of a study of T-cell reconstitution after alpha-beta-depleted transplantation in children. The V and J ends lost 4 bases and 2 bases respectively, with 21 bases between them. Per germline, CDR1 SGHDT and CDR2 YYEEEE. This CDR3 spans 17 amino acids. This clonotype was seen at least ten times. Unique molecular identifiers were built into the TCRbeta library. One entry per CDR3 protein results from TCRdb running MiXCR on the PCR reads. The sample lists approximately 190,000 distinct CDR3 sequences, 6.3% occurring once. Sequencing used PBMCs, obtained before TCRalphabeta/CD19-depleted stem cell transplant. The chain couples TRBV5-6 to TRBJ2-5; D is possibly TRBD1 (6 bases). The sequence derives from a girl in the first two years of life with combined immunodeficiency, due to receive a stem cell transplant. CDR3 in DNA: TGTGCCAGCAGCCTTGACGAACCAGGGGTCGGACAAGAGACCCAGTACTTC. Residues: CASSLDEPGVGQETQYF.